The clone carrying this TCR beta chain was detected a few times. What it recognizes is unknown. This sample is part of a study of response to subunit inactivated influenza vaccine. The study, taken as a whole, reports: New T cells are recruited in small numbers by each seasonal influenza vaccination, according to the authors' suggestion.

Trimming took 4 bases from V and 6 from J; bases not matched to a gene: 5. From germline, CDR1 is MNHEY and CDR2 SMNVEV (reference sequence). There are 15 residues in the CDR3. One entry per CDR3 protein, called by TCRdb with MiXCR from the RT-PCR reads. The table has about 570,000 distinct CDR3 sequences, 11% seen once. These same records also appear under a second study, on T cells expressing NK-cell markers. From that paper: UMIs accompanied the 5'RACE template switching by which TCR beta cDNA was made. Seven HCMV-seropositive donors and one seronegative donor made up the eight sequenced donors.

The sequencing here drew on PBMCs from blood, taken on the day of vaccination. V gene TRBV27 combines with J gene TRBJ2-1; 11 bases match TRBD2. This sequence originates from a man aged 50-59 years who received an inactivated influenza vaccine. The CDR3 nucleotides are TGTGCCAGCAGTTATACTAGCGGGAGTCTCAATGAGCAGTTCTTC. This codes for CASSYTSGSLNEQFF.